These 12 T cell receptor beta chains came from one sample sequenced in a study of shared clonotypes between healthy human individuals. Data came from immunoSEQ multiplex PCR; TCRdb stores just in-frame clones and leaves some out. The data show about a million clones, with about 75% seen just once and about 1.5% held by the top ten. Sequenced sample: memory CD4+ T cells sorted from blood. Subset specified: CD45RA-negative fraction. Source of these receptors: a man aged 18 to 29 in good health.

The chain uses TRBV28 and TRBJ2-2; 9 bases map to TRBD2. Trimming cost V 6 bases and J 1 base; bases outside gene matches: 18. Germline V gene sequence: CDR1 MDHEN, CDR2 SYDVKM. The CDR3 length is 20 residues. CDR3 sequence reads: CASSDSYFEFSGGNTGELFF. CDR3 in DNA: TGTGCCAGCAGCGACTCGTATTTTGAGTTTAGCGGGGGGAACACCGGGGAGCTGTTTTTT.

V and J are TRBV5-1 and TRBJ2-5; 11 bases agree with TRBD2. The V segment lost 1 base and the J segment 4 bases; nucleotides outside the gene matches: 6. The CDR3 covers 16 residues. Looked up from germline, CDR1 is SGHRS and CDR2 is YFSETQ. DNA for the CDR3: TGCGCCAGCAGCTTGACTAGCGGGAGTGTTTTAGAGACCCAGTACTTC. Its translation: CASSLTSGSVLETQYF.

The chain recombines TRBV7-9 with TRBJ2-2; 8 nucleotides line up with TRBD1. The germline gives CDR1 SEHNR, CDR2 FQNEAQ (reference sequence). The ends lost 6 bases at V and 1 base at J; junction bases unmatched: 4. This CDR3 spans 15 amino acids. Written as DNA, the CDR3 is TGTGCCAGCAGGGTCGACAGGGGGAACACCGGGGAGCTGTTTTTT. It yields the protein CASRVDRGNTGELFF.

The J gene is TRBJ1-3, the V gene TRBV6-6, with 7 bases matching TRBD1. Germline CDR1 reads MNHNY; CDR2 reads SVGAGI (reference sequence). The length of the CDR3 is 15 residues. V shed 5 bases, J shed 4 bases, and the junction held 8 bases outside the gene matches. CDR3 DNA sequence: TGTGCCAGCAGTGACCGGCCGGGACAGGGAAACACCATATATTTT. This sequence encodes CASSDRPGQGNTIYF.

The chain links TRBV7-2 to TRBJ2-7; TRBD1 is a possible D gene (6 bases). V gave up 1 base and J gave up 2 bases, with 18 bases separating them. The CDR3 has 17 residues. The V gene's germline CDR1 is SGHTA and CDR2 FQGNSA. The CDR3 coding sequence is TGTGCCAGCAGCTTAGTGGGATGGACAGCTGTAACCTACGAGCAGTACTTC. It yields the protein CASSLVGWTAVTYEQYF.

This clone has a handful of counts. V gene TRBV6-5 combines with J gene TRBJ1-1, with a tentative D call TRBD1 (5 bases). The germline V and J ends were trimmed by 5 bases and 6 bases, with 10 bases remaining between them. CDR1 and CDR2 (germline): MNHEY, SVGAGI. This CDR3 has 12 residues. The CDR3: CASSRLGAEAFF. The CDR3 DNA follows: TGTGCCAGCAGTCGTCTGGGGGCTGAAGCTTTCTTT.

V gene TRBV11-1 combines with J gene TRBJ1-2; no reliable D call. The V and J ends lost 5 bases and 5 bases respectively, with 12 bases between them. This CDR3 has 13 residues. CDR1 and CDR2 (germline): SGHAT, FQDESV (reference sequence). The CDR3 spells CASSPTVGYGYTF. CDR3 nucleotides: TGTGCCAGCAGCCCCACTGTGGGGTATGGCTACACCTTC.

The chain has TRBV30 and TRBJ2-7; D is unclear. Germline CDR1 is GTSNPN and CDR2 is SVGIG (reference sequence). Trimming removed 1 base from V and 2 bases from J, with 12 bases in between. CDR3 length: 14 residues. CDR3 region: CAWSAFETTYEQYF. The CDR3 region has the DNA TGTGCCTGGAGTGCGTTTGAGACCACCTACGAGCAGTACTTC.

Ten or more counts support this clone. V gene TRBV4-1 combines with J gene TRBJ2-7, with D perhaps TRBD1 (6 bases). The germline V and J ends were trimmed by 3 bases and 2 bases, with 11 bases remaining between them. Germline V CDR1 and CDR2: MGHRA, YSYEKL. CDR3 length equals 14 residues. CDR3 protein: CASSHPGQPYEQYF. The CDR3 nucleotides read TGCGCCAGCAGCCACCCCGGACAGCCCTACGAGCAGTACTTC.

The genes are TRBV11-2 and TRBJ2-5; D gene unclear. The V end was cut by 2 bases, the J end by 1 base, with 11 bases between. The CDR3 contains 15 residues. Germline V gene data show CDR1 as SGHAT and CDR2 as FQNNGV. CDR3 nucleotides: TGTGCCAGCAGCTTAAGTCGGGTCGGCCAAGAGACCCAGTACTTC. Residues: CASSLSRVGQETQYF.

The gene calls are TRBV13 and TRBJ2-3; the D is unclear. The CDR3 has 12 residues. V was clipped by 5 bases and J by 0 bases, with 3 bases between them. Germline V gene lookup returns CDR1 PRHDT and CDR2 FYEKMQ (reference sequence). CDR3 in amino acids: CASSLSTDTQYF. The CDR3 DNA sequence: TGTGCCAGCAGCCTTAGCACAGATACGCAGTATTTT.

The rearrangement uses TRBV7-6 and TRBJ2-5; 7 positions match TRBD1. Germline-derived CDR1 and CDR2 are SGHVS and FNYEAQ. The CDR3 contains 14 residues. J lost 5 bases, V lost 4 bases, and 7 bases had no gene match. The CDR3 spells CASSYLTGKETQYF. CDR3 nucleotides: TGTGCCAGCAGCTATTTGACAGGGAAGGAGACCCAGTACTTC.